This T cell receptor (beta chain) was sequenced during a study of control samples from healthy donors and cancer patients. This clone was seen a single time. This CDR3 spans 13 amino acids. CDR1 is KGHSH and CDR2 is LQKENI in the germline V gene. V was shortened by 0 bases and J by 2 bases, with 5 bases between the two germline ends. The protocol was immunoSEQ multiplex PCR, while the TCRdb copy is restricted to in-frame clones and leaves out a portion. The sample includes approximately 130,000 clones, 89% of them seen just once. The clonotype comes from a man aged 50 to 59 in good health. Sequencing was carried out using blood. This chain uses TRBV18 with TRBJ2-7; D gene unclear. CDR3 sequence (DNA): TGTGCCAGCTCACCACCAGCCACCTACGAGCAGTACTTC. Amino acids: CASSPPATYEQYF.